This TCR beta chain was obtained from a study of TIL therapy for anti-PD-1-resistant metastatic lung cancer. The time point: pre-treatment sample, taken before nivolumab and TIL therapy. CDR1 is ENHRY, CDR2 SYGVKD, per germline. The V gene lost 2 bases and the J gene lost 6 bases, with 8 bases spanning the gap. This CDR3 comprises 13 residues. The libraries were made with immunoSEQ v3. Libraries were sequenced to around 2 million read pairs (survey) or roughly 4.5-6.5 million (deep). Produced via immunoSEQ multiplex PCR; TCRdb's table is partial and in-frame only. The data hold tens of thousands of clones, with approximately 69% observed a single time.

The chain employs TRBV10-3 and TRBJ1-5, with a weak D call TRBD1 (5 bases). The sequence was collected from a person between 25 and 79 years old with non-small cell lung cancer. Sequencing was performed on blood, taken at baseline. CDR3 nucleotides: TGTGCCATCAGTGAGGGACATAGTCAGCCCCAGCATTTT. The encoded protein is CAISEGHSQPQHF.